Below, one T cell receptor (beta chain) is given with its context. Sequencing was performed with immunoSEQ multiplex PCR; in TCRdb, only in-frame clones are kept and a portion is missing. This table has roughly 100,000 clones, more than 85% appearing once. This sample was included in a study of blood T cell repertoires in COVID-19. Across the study: Whether acute or convalescent, the COVID-19 samples came from the United States, Italy and Spain.

V was trimmed by 0 bases and J by 9 bases, leaving 15 bases between them. This CDR3 contains 16 residues. CDR1 and CDR2 (germline): MNHEY, SVGAGI. The TCR sequence derives from a man younger than 35 with acute or convalescent COVID-19. The sample taken for sequencing was peripheral blood. This chain connects TRBV6-5 to TRBJ1-6, with no clear D. Here the CDR3 reads CASSYSRGSPGSPLHF. Written as DNA, the CDR3 is TGTGCCAGCAGTTACTCCCGCGGCTCCCCGGGTTCACCCCTCCACTTT.